The sequence of this T cell receptor beta chain was determined in a study of T cell clusters in autoimmune cytopenias. One tube held mixed TRB-A and TRB-B primer pools for touch-down PCR. Using the multiplex PCR reads, TCRdb records one entry per CDR3 protein without DNA. The sample data list more than 9,500 distinct CDR3 sequences. Approximately 36,000 genome equivalents of blood DNA were amplified for TRB. Overall study results and limits: Physiological T cell clusters of healthy donors were apparently absent in primary autoimmune cytopenia patients. Compared with active autoimmune hepatitis patients, healthy donors showed roughly 3-fold more exclusive TRB clusters.

Notes on this clonotype: Antigen specificity is unknown.

This CDR3 is 12 amino acids long. Germline assignment: CDR1 LNHDA and CDR2 SQIVND (reference sequence). These sequences were also reported in another study, on T cell repertoires in aging, cancer and after chemotherapy.

The sample taken for sequencing was peripheral blood. This sequence joins TRBV19 and TRBJ1-5. The source of this sequence is a human donor in good health. The CDR3 loop reads CASTPKGQPQHF.